This TCR beta chain was observed in a study of blood T cells in healthy people across ages. The V and J ends lost 4 bases and 4 bases, in that order; junction bases with no gene match: 10. CDR3 length: 18 residues. The V gene's germline CDR1 is MDHEN and CDR2 SYDVKM. For the second PCR, which ran for 7 to 11 cycles, a sample-barcoded 5' primer and a J-beta primer mix were used. TCRdb re-derived calls from the 5' RACE reads in MiXCR, one entry per CDR3 protein. The table shows approximately 790,000 distinct CDR3 sequences, with about 62% occurring only once. Healthy Caucasian individuals from Russia aged about 6 to 100 were enrolled as donors.

The receptor was derived from a man in his thirties or forties in good health. Sequenced: blood. The V call is TRBV28, the J call TRBJ2-7; 16 nucleotides align to TRBD2. CDR3 sequence reads: CASSSAGTSGRAWYEQYF. CDR3 DNA: TGTGCCAGCAGTTCGGCCGGGACTAGCGGGAGGGCCTGGTACGAGCAGTACTTC.